This T cell receptor (beta chain) is drawn from a study of cytomegalovirus exposure and HLA in healthy donors. Study findings and constraints: Rarity characterized most TCR sequences, yet some public TCRs appeared in many donors.

The donors formed part of the approximately 110-subject validation cohort, distinct from the approximately 640-subject first cohort. Regarding this clone: Its antigen is unknown.

Germline V gene sequence: CDR1 MNHNS, CDR2 SASEGT. This CDR3 comprises 15 residues. Deletions cut 6 bases from V and 1 base from J, with 13 bases between. The data were produced by immunoSEQ multiplex PCR, yet TCRdb's version contains in-frame clones alone and is incomplete. The sample contains under 150,000 clones, about 87% of which appear only once. The sample consisted of PBMCs. The chain carries TRBV6-1 and TRBJ1-5; TRBD1 might be the D (5 bases). This clonotype was sampled from a man younger than 30 in good health and CMV-seropositive. The CDR3 bases are TGTGCCAGCAGATGGGAGGGACTGAGCAATCAGCCCCAGCATTTT. Translation gives CASRWEGLSNQPQHF.